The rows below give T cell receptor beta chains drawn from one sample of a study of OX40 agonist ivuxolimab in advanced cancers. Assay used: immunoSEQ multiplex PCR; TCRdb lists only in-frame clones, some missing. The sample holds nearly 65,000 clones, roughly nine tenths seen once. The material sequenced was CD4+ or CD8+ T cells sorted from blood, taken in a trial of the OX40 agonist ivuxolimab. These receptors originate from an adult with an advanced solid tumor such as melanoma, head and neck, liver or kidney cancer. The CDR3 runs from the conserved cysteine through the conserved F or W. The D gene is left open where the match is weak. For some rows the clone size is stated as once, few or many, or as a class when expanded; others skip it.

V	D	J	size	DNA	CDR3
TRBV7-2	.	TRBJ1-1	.	TGTGCCAGCAGCTTATGGGGATTCACTGAAGCTTTCTTT	CASSLWGFTEAFF
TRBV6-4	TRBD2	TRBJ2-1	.	TGTGCCAGCAGTGACGCTAGCGGGGGCTACAATGAGCAGTTCTTC	CASSDASGGYNEQFF
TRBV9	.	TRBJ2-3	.	TGTGCCAGCAAGCGCGGGGGCACAGATACGCAGTATTTT	CASKRGGTDTQYF
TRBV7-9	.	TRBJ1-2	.	TGTGCCAGCAGGCCCTTTGGGGGGCCTGGTGGCTACACCTTC	CASRPFGGPGGYTF
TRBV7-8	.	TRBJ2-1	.	TGTGCCAGCAGCTTAGGCACCGGCTCCTACAATGAGCAGTTCTTC	CASSLGTGSYNEQFF
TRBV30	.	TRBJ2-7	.	TGTGCCTGGGCCGTAGGGAGTTCCTACGAGCAGTACTTC	CAWAVGSSYEQYF
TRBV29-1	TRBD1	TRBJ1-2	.	TGCAGCGTTGAAGAGCCAGGGGGATTCTATGGCTACACCTTC	CSVEEPGGFYGYTF
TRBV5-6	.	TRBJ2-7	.	TGTGCCAGCAGCTTGGGGGTTAGCGGCCTCTACGAGCAGTACTTC	CASSLGVSGLYEQYF
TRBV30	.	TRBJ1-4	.	TGTGCCTGGAGTGTCGGGGAAAAACTGTTTTTT	CAWSVGEKLFF
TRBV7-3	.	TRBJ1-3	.	TGTGCCAGCAGCTTAGGCCCCCCGCTTTCTGCTGGAAACACCATATATTTT	CASSLGPPLSAGNTIYF
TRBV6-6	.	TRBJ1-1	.	TGTGCCAGCAGTTACCACCGCACTGAAGCTTTCTTT	CASSYHRTEAFF
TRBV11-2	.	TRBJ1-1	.	TGTGCCAGCAGCTTAGGTCCCCCTGAAGCTTTCTTT	CASSLGPPEAFF
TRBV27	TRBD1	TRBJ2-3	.	TGTGCCAGCAGTGAGAATCGGGACAGGGGGCTCGCAGATACGCAGTATTTT	CASSENRDRGLADTQYF
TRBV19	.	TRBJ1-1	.	TGTGCCAGTAGTATAAGTCTCAACACTGAAGCTTTCTTT	CASSISLNTEAFF
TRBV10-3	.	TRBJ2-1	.	TGTGCCATCAGGGTGGACTCATACAATGAGCAGTTCTTC	CAIRVDSYNEQFF
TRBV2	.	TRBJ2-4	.	TGTGCCAATCGTGTGTCGCTAGCCAAAAACATTCAGTACTTC	CANRVSLAKNIQYF
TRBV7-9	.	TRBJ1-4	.	TGTGCCAGCAGCTTAGCGGGACGGCTTGCAACTAATGAAAAACTGTTTTTT	CASSLAGRLATNEKLFF
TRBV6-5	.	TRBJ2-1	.	TGTGCCAGCAGTTACTCGCCCAGCAATGAGCAGTTCTTC	CASSYSPSNEQFF
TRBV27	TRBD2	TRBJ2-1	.	TGTGCCAGCAGCCCGGGACTAGCCGTCAATGAGCAGTTCTTC	CASSPGLAVNEQFF
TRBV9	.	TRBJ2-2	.	TGTGCCAGCAGCGTAGGGAAGGGGCTGGGCACCGGGGAGCTGTTTTTT	CASSVGKGLGTGELFF
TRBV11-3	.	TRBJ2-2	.	TGTGCCAGCAGCCCAGGGGTCGCCGGGGAGCTGTTTTTT	CASSPGVAGELFF
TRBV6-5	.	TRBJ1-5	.	TGTGCCAGCAGTTACTCTGCAGAAACCAGGGCCCAGCATTTT	CASSYSAETRAQHF
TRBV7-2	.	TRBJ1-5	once	TGTGCCAGCAGCTTAGCGCTCGCTCGGGATCAGCCCCAGCATTTT	CASSLALARDQPQHF
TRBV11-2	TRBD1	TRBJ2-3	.	TGTGCCAGCAGCTTAGTGGGGACAGGGCTGTATTTT	CASSLVGTGLYF
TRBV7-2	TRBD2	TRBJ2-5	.	TGTGCCAGCAGCTTAGCGCTAGCGGGAGGCCAAGAGACCCAGTACTTC	CASSLALAGGQETQYF
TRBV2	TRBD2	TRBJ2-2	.	TGTGCCAGCAGTAGCGGGGTGTACACCGGGGAGCTGTTTTTT	CASSSGVYTGELFF
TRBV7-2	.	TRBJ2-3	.	TGTGCCAGCAGCCTCAGGTTTTTTCGCACAGATACGCAGTATTTT	CASSLRFFRTDTQYF
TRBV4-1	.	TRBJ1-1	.	TGCGCCAGCAGCCAACCCGGCACAGGGAAGGCTTTCTTT	CASSQPGTGKAFF
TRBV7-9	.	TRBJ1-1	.	TGTGCCAGCAGTTACGCAGGGGAAACTGAAGCTTTCTTT	CASSYAGETEAFF
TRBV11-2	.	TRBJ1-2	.	TGTGCCAGCAGCTTAGCAGTTAACTATGGCTACACCTTC	CASSLAVNYGYTF
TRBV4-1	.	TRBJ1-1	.	TGCGCCAGCAGCCAAGTGGGGGGCACTGAAGCTTTCTTT	CASSQVGGTEAFF
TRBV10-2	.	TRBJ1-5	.	TGCGCCAGCAGAGGCCGGGACAGCAATCAGCCCCAGCATTTT	CASRGRDSNQPQHF
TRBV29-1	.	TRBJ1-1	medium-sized	TGCAGCGTTGAAGGGGCTTATAGGGACACTGAAGCTTTCTTT	CSVEGAYRDTEAFF
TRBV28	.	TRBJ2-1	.	TGTGCCAGCAGTCCCGAGTTTAATGAGCAGTTCTTC	CASSPEFNEQFF
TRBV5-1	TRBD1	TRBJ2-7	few	TGCGCCAGCAGCTTCGGGACAGGGCGAACCTACGAGCAGTACTTC	CASSFGTGRTYEQYF
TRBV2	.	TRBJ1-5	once	TGTGCCAGTACTACGGGGTATAGCAATCAGCCCCAGCATTTT	CASTTGYSNQPQHF
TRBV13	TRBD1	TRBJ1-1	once	TGTGCCAGCAGCTTACTGGGGACAGGGAGTATGAACACTGAAGCTTTCTTT	CASSLLGTGSMNTEAFF
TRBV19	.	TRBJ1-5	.	TGTGCCAGTAGTATCATTGTAGGGGGGAATCAGCCCCAGCATTTT	CASSIIVGGNQPQHF
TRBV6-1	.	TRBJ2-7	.	TGTGCCAGCAGTGTCTACAGCGGAGCCTACGAGCAGTACTTC	CASSVYSGAYEQYF
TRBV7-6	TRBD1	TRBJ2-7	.	TGTGCCAGCAGCTTAGTGGCCGGACAGGGCATCTACGAGCAGTACTTC	CASSLVAGQGIYEQYF
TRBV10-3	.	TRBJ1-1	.	TGTGCCATCAGTGACCAAAACACTGAAGCTTTCTTT	CAISDQNTEAFF
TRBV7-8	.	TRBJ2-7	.	TGTGCCAGCAGTTCCCTCTCCTACGAGCAGTACTTC	CASSSLSYEQYF
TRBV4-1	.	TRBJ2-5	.	TGCGCCAGCAGCCAAGAGGGTGAGACCCAGTACTTC	CASSQEGETQYF
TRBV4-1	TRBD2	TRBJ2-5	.	TGCGCCAGCAGCCAAGTGCTAGCGGGGGCTCTTCAAGAGACCCAGTACTTC	CASSQVLAGALQETQYF
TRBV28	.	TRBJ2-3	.	TGTGCCAGCAGTTTTAGGGGGTATACGCAGTATTTT	CASSFRGYTQYF
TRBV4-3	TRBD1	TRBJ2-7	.	TGCGCCAGCAGCCAAGAAGGACAGGGGGCAGCGTACGAGCAGTACTTC	CASSQEGQGAAYEQYF
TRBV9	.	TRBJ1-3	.	TGTGCCAGCAGCGTCGGGGGTTACTCTGGAAACACCATATATTTT	CASSVGGYSGNTIYF
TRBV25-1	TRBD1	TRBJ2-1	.	TGTGCCAGCAGCAAGGAGGCAGGGGGTAATGAGCAGTTCTTC	CASSKEAGGNEQFF